The present entry profiles one T cell receptor (beta chain) with its context. No cognate antigen has been identified for it. The read falls 3 residues short of the CDR3 end, and the missing part is taken from the germline J gene. Every participant had a single incident cervical HPV16 infection, and women with prevalent HPV16 infections were excluded. Cervical HPV DNA was detected with MY09/MY11 PCR, and genotyping was done with dot-blot hybridization. Around 15 mL of heparinized blood were centrifuged, and the buffy coat was aliquoted, frozen at -30°C, then stored at -80°C. QIAGEN kits were used to extract genomic DNA from buffy coat specimens. V and J are trimmed by 7 bases and 0 bases, and the gene matches miss 3 bases of the junction. According to the germline V gene, CDR1 reads SNHLY and CDR2 reads FYNNEI. The CDR3 spans 13 residues, from the cysteine through the phenylalanine. Sequencing covers 30 bases of the CDR3, shown here with the frame starting at base 1.

These data originate in a study of T cells in women clearing cervical HPV infection listed by TCRdb under 2018. Describing the broader study: The cases were about 25 women with histologically confirmed HPV16-related CIN3 or worse, and 2 of these cases were invasive cancers. Among cases, blood sampling occurred a median of about 150 days after lesion detection, with an interquartile range of about 80 to 230 days. Cases and controls were matched on year of sample collection and on age within five years. Since only a few of the women had HLA typing available, the possibility that HLA type was acting as a confounder could not be ruled out. Case blood was taken at the visit when the lesion was first identified, whereas control blood was taken when infection was no longer detected. Controls were 20 to 30 women whose single incident HPV16 infection cleared within 12 months without precancer or cancer developing. The parent cohort enrolled roughly 10,000 women aged 18 or older in Guanacaste, Costa Rica, during about 1992 to 1994 and followed them for approximately 7 years. Cases had a median age of about 34 years and controls had a median age of approximately 37, with no significant differences in baseline characteristics. Quality controls consisted of five blinded duplicates per group, for a total of some 60 samples made up of 50 participants and about ten replicates. An exploratory proof-of-principle case-control study, nested within the Guanacaste HPV Natural History Study in Costa Rica, was conducted to compare TCR repertoires across cervical HPV16 outcomes.

Using the immunoSEQ assay, multiplex PCR amplified TCR beta CDR3 regions from an average of approximately 1.1 ug of genomic DNA per sample. The assay corrected primer bias using a complete synthetic TCR repertoire to establish an amplification baseline. The amplicons were sequenced on the Illumina platform. The source study handled its data this way. Error correction of the sequences involved clustering with frequency ratios plus a modified nearest-neighbor algorithm, after which the sequences were analyzed in the immunoSEQ Analyzer using IMGT gene definitions. At each rarefaction depth, TCR richness and evenness were averaged across 20 rarefaction repeats, and any sample with fewer sequences than the depth was left out. Relative abundances of V, D and J genes were compared between groups using Wilcoxon rank sum tests, with FDR correction applied. An intraclass correlation of roughly 96% for TCR richness and an average of roughly 80% across 65 to 80 gene segments were obtained from the blinded duplicates. In TCRdb, the immuneACCESS table is reduced to in-frame sequences with V and J assigned. These tables do not hold every clone; where another copy was compared, an unresolved V gene accounts for under half, and the others remain unexplained. The DNA gave D and trimming, while V, J and clone size come from that table. In this sample's table one finds some 39,000 clones. The biggest ten clones account for less than 2% of the sample.

The full study reports these points: Across sequencing depths, CIN3+ cases showed significantly higher TCR repertoire richness than controls, but evenness did not differ between the groups. Cases were distinguished from controls with an estimated AUC of approximately 0.83 by random forest classifiers combining richness and V gene abundances. TRBV6-7 relative abundance was lower in cases than in controls (approximately 0.11% versus 0.16%; Bonferroni P = 0.0008). The cross-sectional design could not show whether associations preceded infection or resulted from it; effector/memory subsets and HPV-specific T cells were not isolated. Because the number of T cells per sample was unknown, the richness differences could reflect varying T-cell content rather than repertoire biology.

The sequencing sample was made of blood buffy coat. The chain employs TRBV2 and TRBJ2-7; 7 bases in the junction line up with TRBD2. The sequence was obtained from a woman between 18 and 69 years old with a cervical HPV16 infection that either progressed to CIN3+ or cleared (not recorded which). The part of the CDR3 DNA that was read is TGTGCCAGCATGGCGGGGGACTCCTACGAG. It translates as CASMAGDSYE. The full CDR3 sequence reads CASMAGDSYEQYF.